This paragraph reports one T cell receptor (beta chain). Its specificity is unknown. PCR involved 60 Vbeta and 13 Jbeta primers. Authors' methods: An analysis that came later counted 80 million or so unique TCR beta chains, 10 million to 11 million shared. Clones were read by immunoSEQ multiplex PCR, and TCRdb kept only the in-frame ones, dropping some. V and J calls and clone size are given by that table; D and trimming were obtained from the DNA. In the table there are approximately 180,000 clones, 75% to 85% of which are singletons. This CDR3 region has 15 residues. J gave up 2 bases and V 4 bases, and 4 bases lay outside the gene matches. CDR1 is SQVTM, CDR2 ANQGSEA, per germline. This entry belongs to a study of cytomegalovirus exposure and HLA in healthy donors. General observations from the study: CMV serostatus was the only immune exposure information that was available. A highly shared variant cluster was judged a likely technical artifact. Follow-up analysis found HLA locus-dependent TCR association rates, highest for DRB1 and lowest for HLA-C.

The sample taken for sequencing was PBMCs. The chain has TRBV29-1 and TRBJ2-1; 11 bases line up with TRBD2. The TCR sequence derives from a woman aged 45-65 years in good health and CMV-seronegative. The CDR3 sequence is CSVGVAGGPYNEQFF. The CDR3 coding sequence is TGCAGCGTTGGGGTAGCGGGAGGGCCCTACAATGAGCAGTTCTTC.